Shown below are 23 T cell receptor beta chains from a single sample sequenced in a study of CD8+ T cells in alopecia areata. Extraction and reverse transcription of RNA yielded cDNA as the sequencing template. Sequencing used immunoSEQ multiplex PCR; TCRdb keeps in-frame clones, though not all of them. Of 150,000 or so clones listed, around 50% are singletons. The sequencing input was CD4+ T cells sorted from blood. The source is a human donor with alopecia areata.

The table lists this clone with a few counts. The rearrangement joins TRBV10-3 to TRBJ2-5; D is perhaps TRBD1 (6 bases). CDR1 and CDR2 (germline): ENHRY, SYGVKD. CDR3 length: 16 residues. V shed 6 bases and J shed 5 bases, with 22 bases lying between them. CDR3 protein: CAISHTLKGQQETQYF. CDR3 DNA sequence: TGTGCCATCAGCCATACACTGAAGGGACAACAGGAGACCCAGTACTTC.

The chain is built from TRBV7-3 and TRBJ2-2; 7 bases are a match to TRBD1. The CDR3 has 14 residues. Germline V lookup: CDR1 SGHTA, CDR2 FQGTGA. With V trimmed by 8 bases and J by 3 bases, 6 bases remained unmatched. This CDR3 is CASGTGQHTGELFF. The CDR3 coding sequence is TGTGCCAGCGGTACGGGACAGCACACCGGGGAGCTGTTTTTT.

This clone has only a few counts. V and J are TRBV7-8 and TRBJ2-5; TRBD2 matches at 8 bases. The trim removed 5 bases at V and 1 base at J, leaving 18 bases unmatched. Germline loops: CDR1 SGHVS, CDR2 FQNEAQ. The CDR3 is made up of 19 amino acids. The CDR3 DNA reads TGTGCCAGCAGCAAACTCTCGGGTAGCGGGACTCCCCGCCAAGAGACCCAGTACTTC. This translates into CASSKLSGSGTPRQETQYF.

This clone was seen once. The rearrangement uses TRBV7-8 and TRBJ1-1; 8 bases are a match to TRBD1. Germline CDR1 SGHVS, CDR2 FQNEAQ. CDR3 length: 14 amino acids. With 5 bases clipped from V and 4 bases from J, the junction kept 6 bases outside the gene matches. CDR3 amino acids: CASSKLDRATEAFF. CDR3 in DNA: TGTGCCAGCAGCAAATTGGACAGGGCCACTGAAGCTTTCTTT.

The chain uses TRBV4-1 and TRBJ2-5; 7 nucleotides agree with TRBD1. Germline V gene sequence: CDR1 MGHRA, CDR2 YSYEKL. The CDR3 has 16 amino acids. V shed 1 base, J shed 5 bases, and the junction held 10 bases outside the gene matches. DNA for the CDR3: TGCGCCAGCAGCCAAGGTTCCCTGACAGGGCTGGAGACCCAGTACTTC. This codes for CASSQGSLTGLETQYF.

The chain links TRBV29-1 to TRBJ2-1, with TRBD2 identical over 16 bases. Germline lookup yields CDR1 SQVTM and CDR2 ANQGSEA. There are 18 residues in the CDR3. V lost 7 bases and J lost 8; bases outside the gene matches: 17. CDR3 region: CSGRPGGLAGGWIDEQFF. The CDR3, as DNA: TGCAGCGGTCGACCCGGGGGACTAGCGGGAGGGTGGATAGATGAGCAGTTCTTC.

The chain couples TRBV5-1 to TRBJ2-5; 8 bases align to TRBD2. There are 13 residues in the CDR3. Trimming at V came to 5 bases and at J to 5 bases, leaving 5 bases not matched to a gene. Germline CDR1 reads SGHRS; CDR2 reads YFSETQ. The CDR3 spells CASRMSGSETQYF. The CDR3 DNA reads TGCGCCAGCAGGATGAGCGGGAGTGAGACCCAGTACTTC. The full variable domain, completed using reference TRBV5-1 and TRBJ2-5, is KAGVTQTPRYLIKTRGQQVTLSCSPISGHRSVSWYQQTPGQGLQFLFEYFSETQRNKGNFPGRFSGRQFSNSRSEMNVSTLELGDSALYLCASRMSGSETQYFGPGTRLLVL.

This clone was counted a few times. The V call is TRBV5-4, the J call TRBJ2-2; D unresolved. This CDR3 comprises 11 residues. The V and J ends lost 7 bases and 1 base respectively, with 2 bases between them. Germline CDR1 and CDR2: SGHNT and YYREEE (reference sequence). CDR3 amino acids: CASQNTGELFF. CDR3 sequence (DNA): TGTGCCAGCCAGAACACCGGGGAGCTGTTTTTT.

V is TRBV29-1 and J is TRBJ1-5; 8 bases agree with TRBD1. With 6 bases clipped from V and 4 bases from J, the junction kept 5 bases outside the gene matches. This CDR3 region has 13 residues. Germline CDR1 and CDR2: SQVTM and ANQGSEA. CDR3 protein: CSVADRENQPQHF. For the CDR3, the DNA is TGCAGCGTCGCGGACAGGGAGAATCAGCCCCAGCATTTT.

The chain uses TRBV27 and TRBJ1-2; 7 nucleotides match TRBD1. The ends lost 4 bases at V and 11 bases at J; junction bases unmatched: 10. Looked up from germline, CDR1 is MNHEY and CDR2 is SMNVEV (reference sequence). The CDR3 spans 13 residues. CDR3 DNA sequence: TGTGCCAGCAGTTCCGAGGGGGCCCTAGGGTACACCTTC. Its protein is CASSSEGALGYTF.

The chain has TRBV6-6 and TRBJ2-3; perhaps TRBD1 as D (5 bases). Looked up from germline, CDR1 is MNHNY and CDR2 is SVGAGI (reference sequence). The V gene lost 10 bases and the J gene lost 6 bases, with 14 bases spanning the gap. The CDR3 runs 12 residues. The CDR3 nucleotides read TGTGCCATCGGCGGTAGGGGTGATACGCAGTATTTT. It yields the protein CAIGGRGDTQYF.

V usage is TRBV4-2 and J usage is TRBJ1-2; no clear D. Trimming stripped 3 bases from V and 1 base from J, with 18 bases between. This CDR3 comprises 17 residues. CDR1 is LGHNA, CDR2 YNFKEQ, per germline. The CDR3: CASSQLTPPTVNYGYTF. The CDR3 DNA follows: TGTGCCAGCAGCCAGTTGACACCGCCTACAGTTAACTATGGCTACACCTTC.

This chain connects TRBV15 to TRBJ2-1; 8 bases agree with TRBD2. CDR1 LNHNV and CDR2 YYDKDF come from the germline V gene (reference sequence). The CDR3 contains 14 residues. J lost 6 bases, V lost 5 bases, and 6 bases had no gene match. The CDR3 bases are TGTGCCACCAGCCGCGGGAGGATTACCAATGAGCAGTTCTTC. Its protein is CATSRGRITNEQFF.

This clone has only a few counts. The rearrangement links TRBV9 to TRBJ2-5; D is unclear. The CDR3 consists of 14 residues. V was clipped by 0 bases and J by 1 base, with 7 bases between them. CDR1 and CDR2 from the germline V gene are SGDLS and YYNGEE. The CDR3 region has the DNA TGTGCCAGCAGCGTAGGACTCGCCCAAGAGACCCAGTACTTC. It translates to CASSVGLAQETQYF.

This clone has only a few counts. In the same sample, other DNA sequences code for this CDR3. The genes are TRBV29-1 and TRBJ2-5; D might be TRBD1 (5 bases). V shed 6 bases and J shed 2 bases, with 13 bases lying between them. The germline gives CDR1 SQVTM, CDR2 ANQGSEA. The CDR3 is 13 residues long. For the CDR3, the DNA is TGCAGCGTCAGCCCTGACAGTCAAGAGACCCAGTACTTC. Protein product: CSVSPDSQETQYF.

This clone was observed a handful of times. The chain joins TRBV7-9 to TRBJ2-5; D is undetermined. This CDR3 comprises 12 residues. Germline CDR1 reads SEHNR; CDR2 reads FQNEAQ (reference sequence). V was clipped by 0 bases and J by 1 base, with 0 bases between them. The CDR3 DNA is TGTGCCAGCAGCTTAGCCCAAGAGACCCAGTACTTC. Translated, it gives CASSLAQETQYF. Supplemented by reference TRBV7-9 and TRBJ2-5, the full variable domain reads DTGVSQNPRHKITKRGQNVTFRCDPISEHNRLYWYRQTLGQGPEFLTYFQNEAQLEKSRLLSDRFSAERPKGSFSTLEIQRTEQGDSAMYLCASSLAQETQYFGPGTRLLVL.

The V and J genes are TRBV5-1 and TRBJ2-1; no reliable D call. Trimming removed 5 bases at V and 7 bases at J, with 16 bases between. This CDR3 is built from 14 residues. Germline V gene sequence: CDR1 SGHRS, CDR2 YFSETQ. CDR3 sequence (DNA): TGCGCCAGCAGACCTTCTGCCACCCTAAATGAGCAGTTCTTC. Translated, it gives CASRPSATLNEQFF. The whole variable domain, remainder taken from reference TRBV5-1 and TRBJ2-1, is KAGVTQTPRYLIKTRGQQVTLSCSPISGHRSVSWYQQTPGQGLQFLFEYFSETQRNKGNFPGRFSGRQFSNSRSEMNVSTLELGDSALYLCASRPSATLNEQFFGPGTRLTVL.

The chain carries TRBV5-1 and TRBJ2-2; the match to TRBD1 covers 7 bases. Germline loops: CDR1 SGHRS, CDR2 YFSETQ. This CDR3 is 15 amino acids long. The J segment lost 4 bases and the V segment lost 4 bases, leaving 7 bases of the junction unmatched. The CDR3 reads CASSPDREFTGELFF. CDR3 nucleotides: TGCGCCAGCAGCCCCGACAGGGAATTCACCGGGGAGCTGTTTTTT.

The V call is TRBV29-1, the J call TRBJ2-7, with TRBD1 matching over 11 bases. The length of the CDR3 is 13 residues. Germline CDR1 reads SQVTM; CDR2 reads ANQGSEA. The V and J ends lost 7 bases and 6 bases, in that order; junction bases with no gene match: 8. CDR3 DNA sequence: TGCAGCGGGGAGGACAGGGGGCGCCGCGAGCAGTACTTC. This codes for CSGEDRGRREQYF.

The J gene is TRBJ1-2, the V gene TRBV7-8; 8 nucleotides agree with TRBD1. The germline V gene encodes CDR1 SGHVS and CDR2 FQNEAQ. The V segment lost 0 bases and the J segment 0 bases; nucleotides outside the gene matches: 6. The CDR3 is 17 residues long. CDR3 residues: CASSLAVTGETNYGYTF. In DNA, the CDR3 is TGTGCCAGCAGCTTAGCAGTGACAGGGGAAACTAACTATGGCTACACCTTC.

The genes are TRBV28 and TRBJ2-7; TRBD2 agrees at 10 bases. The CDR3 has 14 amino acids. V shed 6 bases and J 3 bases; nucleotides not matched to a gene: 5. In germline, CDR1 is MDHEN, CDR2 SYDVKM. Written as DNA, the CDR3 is TGTGCCAGCAGGGAGAGCGGGAGGGGCTACGAGCAGTACTTC. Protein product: CASRESGRGYEQYF.

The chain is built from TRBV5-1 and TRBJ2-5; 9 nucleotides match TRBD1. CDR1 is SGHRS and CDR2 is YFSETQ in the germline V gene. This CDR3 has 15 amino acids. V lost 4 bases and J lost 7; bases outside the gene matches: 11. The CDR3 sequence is CASSPAGQGFLTQYF. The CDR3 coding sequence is TGCGCCAGCAGCCCGGCGGGACAGGGCTTCTTGACCCAGTACTTC.

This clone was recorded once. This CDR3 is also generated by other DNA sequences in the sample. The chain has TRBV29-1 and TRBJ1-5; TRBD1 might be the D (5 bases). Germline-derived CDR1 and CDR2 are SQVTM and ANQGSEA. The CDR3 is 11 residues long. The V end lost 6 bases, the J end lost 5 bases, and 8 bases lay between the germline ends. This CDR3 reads CSVGDDQPQHF. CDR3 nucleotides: TGCAGCGTCGGGGACGATCAGCCCCAGCATTTT.